A single sample gave rise to the 8 T cell receptor beta chains below, sequenced in a study of T cell responses to AZD1222 COVID-19 vaccine. Clones were read by immunoSEQ multiplex PCR, and TCRdb kept only the in-frame ones, dropping some. Among tens of thousands of clones, about 88% were seen once, and the ten largest hold approximately 11%. This sample comprised peripheral blood, obtained on day 0 of AZD1222 vaccination. All receptors come from an adult in good health.

The chain couples TRBV2 to TRBJ1-1; no clear D. V shed 6 bases and J shed 1 base, with 6 bases lying between them. The CDR3 consists of 12 residues. The V gene's germline CDR1 is SNHLY and CDR2 FYNNEI. The CDR3 here is CASRLQNTEAFF. DNA for the CDR3: TGTGCCAGCAGGTTACAGAACACTGAAGCTTTCTTT.

V is TRBV27 and J is TRBJ2-1; 9 nucleotides agree with TRBD2. J gave up 0 bases and V 7 bases, and 4 bases lay outside the gene matches. The CDR3 sequence is 15 residues long. Per the germline V gene, CDR1 is MNHEY and CDR2 is SMNVEV (reference sequence). CDR3 residues: CASISGSPSYNEQFF. DNA for the CDR3: TGTGCCAGCATTAGCGGGAGTCCCTCCTACAATGAGCAGTTCTTC.

The chain combines TRBV2 with TRBJ2-2; D remains ambiguous. The CDR3 has 15 amino acids. From germline, CDR1 is SNHLY and CDR2 FYNNEI. V lost 1 base and J 7 bases, leaving 13 bases between the germline ends. Written as DNA, the CDR3 is TGTGCCAGCAGTGAAGAGGACGGATCTATCGGGGAGCTGTTTTTT. Translated, it gives CASSEEDGSIGELFF.

The table lists this clone with a few counts. This rearrangement joins TRBV29-1 to TRBJ2-5, with 7 bases aligning to TRBD2. Trimming cost V 3 bases and J 5 bases; bases outside gene matches: 9. The germline V gene encodes CDR1 SQVTM and CDR2 ANQGSEA. The CDR3 consists of 14 residues. CDR3: CSVDKSGVVETQYF. The CDR3 region has the DNA TGCAGCGTTGATAAAAGCGGGGTCGTCGAGACCCAGTACTTC.

This clone was observed a single time. The J gene is TRBJ1-5, the V gene TRBV19; the D gene is possibly TRBD1 (5 bases). Deletions cut 5 bases from V and 2 bases from J, with 10 bases between. This CDR3 has 14 amino acids. Germline CDR1 reads LNHDA; CDR2 reads SQIVND (reference sequence). As DNA, the CDR3 is TGTGCCAGTAGTTCGCAGGGTCGCAATCAGCCCCAGCATTTT. Translated, it gives CASSSQGRNQPQHF.

The rearrangement uses TRBV4-2 and TRBJ1-2; D not certain. The V gene lost 0 bases and the J gene lost 2 bases, with 10 bases spanning the gap. Germline values: CDR1 LGHNA, CDR2 YNFKEQ. The CDR3 extends over 15 amino acids. The DNA of the CDR3 is TGTGCCAGCAGCCAAGACGGAGAGACCAACTATGGCTACACCTTC. It codes for CASSQDGETNYGYTF.

CDR3 nucleotides: TGTGCCACCGCGAACCGGACAGGAAAGCCTTCCTACGAGCAGTACGTC. It yields the protein CATANRTGKPSYEQYV. The chain couples TRBV24-1 to TRBJ2-7; 7 nucleotides match TRBD1. Trimming removed 9 bases from V and 1 base from J; junction bases left unmatched: 14. The CDR3 extends over 16 amino acids. From germline, CDR1 is KGHDR and CDR2 SFDVKD.

This clone was seen a few times. The V call is TRBV7-9, the J call TRBJ1-2; D not resolved. Looked up from germline, CDR1 is SEHNR and CDR2 is FQNEAQ (reference sequence). The CDR3 runs to 15 residues. V lost 1 base, J lost 7 bases, and 16 bases lay in between. CDR3 bases: TGTGCCAGCAGCTTAGGAGTCAGCGGTATGTTTGGCTACACCTTC. It translates to CASSLGVSGMFGYTF.